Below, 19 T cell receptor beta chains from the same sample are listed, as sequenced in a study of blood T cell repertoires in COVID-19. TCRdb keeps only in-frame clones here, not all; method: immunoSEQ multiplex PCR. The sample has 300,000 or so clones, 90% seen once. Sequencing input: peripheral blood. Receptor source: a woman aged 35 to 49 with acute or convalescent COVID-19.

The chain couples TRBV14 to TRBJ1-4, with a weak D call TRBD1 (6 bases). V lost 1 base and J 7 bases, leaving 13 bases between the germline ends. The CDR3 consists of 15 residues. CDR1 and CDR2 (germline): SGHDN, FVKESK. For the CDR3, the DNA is TGTGCCAGCAGCCAAGGTGGGGGCACCGGTGAAAAACTGTTTTTT. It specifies CASSQGGGTGEKLFF.

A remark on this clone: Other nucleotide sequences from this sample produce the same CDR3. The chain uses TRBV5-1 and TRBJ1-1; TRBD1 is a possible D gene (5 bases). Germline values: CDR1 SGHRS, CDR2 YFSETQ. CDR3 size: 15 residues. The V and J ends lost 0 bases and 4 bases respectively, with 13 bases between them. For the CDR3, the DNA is TGCGCCAGCAGCTTGGCCGGTCAGGGAGGCACTGAAGCTTTCTTT. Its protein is CASSLAGQGGTEAFF.

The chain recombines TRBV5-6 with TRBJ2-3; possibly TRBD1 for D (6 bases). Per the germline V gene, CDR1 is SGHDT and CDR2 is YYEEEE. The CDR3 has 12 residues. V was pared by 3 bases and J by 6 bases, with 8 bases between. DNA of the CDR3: TGTGCCAGCAGCTACCAGGGGGATACGCAGTATTTT. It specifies CASSYQGDTQYF.

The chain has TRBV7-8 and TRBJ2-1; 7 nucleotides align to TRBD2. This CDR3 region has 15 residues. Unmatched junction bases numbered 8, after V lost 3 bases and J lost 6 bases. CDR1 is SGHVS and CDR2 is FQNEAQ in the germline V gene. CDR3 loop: CASSFPLTGGNEQFF. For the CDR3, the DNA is TGTGCCAGCAGCTTCCCTCTAACGGGGGGCAATGAGCAGTTCTTC.

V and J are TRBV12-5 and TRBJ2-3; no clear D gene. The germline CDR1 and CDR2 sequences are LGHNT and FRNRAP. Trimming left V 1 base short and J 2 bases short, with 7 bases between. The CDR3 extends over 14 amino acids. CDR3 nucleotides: TGTGCTAGTGGTTTGGGAGTCGACACAGATACGCAGTATTTT. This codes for CASGLGVDTDTQYF.

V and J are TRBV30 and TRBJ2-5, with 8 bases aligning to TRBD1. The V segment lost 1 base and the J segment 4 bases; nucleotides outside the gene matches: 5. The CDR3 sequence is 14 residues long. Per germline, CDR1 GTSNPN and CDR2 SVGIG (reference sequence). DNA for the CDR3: TGTGCCTGGAGTGCAGGGGGCCCGGGAGAGACCCAGTACTTC. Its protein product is CAWSAGGPGETQYF.

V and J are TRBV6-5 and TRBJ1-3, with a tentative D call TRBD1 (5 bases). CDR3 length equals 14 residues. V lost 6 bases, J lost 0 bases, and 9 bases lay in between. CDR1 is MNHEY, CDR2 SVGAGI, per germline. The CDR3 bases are TGTGCCAGCAGCCCCGACAGCTCTGGAAACACCATATATTTT. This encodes CASSPDSSGNTIYF.

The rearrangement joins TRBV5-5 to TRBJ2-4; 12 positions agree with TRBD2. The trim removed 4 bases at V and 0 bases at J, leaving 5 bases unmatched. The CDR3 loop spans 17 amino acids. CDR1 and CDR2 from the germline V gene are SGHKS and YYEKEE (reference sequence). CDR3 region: CASSPTSGGLAKNIQYF. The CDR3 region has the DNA TGTGCCAGCAGCCCGACTAGCGGGGGACTAGCCAAAAACATTCAGTACTTC.

The CDR3 DNA follows: TGTGCCAGCAGCCCGGACAGTTTGGGAAACACCATATATTTT. Translated, it gives CASSPDSLGNTIYF. V usage is TRBV7-7 and J usage is TRBJ1-3; possibly TRBD1 for D (6 bases). Germline V gene data show CDR1 as SSHAT and CDR2 as FNYEAQ (reference sequence). The CDR3 sequence is 14 residues long. Trimming left V 5 bases short and J 4 bases short, with 12 bases between.

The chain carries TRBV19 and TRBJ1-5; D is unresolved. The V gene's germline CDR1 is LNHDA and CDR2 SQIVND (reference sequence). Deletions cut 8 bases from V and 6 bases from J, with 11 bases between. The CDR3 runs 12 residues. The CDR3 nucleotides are TGTGCCAGTTTTATGGAGGGTCAGCCCCAGCATTTT. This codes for CASFMEGQPQHF.

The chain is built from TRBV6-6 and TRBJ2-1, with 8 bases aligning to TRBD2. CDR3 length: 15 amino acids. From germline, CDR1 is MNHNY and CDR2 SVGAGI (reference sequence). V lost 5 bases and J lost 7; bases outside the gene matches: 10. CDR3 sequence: CASSPPRGGRNEQFF. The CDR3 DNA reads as TGTGCCAGCAGTCCCCCCCGGGGGGGCCGGAATGAGCAGTTCTTC.

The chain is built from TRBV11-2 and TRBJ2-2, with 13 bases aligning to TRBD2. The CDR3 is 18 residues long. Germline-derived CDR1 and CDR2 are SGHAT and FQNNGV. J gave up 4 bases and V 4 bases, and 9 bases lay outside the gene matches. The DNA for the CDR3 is TGTGCCAGCAGCTCCAAACTAGCGGGGGGGCTTAGCACCGGGGAGCTGTTTTTT. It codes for CASSSKLAGGLSTGELFF.

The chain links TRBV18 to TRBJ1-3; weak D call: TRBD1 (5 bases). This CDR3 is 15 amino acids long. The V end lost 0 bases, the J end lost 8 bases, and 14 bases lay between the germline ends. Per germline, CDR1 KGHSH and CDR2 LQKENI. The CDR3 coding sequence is TGTGCCAGCTCACCACCCACCCAGGGCTTGGACACCATATATTTT. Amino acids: CASSPPTQGLDTIYF.

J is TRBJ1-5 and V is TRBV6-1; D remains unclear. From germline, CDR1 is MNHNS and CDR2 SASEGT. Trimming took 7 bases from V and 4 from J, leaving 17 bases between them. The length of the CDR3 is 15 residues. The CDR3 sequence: CASMGIPGVNQPQHF. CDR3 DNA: TGTGCCAGCATGGGTATCCCCGGAGTTAATCAGCCCCAGCATTTT.

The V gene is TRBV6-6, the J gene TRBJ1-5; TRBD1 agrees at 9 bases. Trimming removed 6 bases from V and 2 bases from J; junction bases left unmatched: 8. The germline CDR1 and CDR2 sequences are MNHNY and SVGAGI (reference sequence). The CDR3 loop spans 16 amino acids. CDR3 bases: TGTGCCAGCAGAAATGGACAGGGGAATGGCAATCAGCCCCAGCATTTT. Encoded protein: CASRNGQGNGNQPQHF.

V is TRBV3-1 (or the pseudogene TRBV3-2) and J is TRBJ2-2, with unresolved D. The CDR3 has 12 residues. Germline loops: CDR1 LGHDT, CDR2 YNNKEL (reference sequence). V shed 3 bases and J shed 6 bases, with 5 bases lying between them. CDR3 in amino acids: CASSHSSGELFF. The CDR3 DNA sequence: TGTGCCAGCAGCCACAGTTCCGGGGAGCTGTTTTTT.

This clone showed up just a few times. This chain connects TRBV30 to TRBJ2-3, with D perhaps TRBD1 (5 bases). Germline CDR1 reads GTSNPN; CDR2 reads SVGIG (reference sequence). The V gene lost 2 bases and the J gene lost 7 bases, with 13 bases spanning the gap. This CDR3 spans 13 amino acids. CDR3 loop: CAWSIGQGNTQYF. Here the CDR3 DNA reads TGTGCCTGGAGTATAGGGCAGGGAAATACGCAGTATTTT.

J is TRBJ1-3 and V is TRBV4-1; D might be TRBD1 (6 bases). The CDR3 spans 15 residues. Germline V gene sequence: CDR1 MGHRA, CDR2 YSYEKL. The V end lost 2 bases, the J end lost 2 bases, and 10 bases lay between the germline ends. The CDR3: CASSQIQGPGNTIYF. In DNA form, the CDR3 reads TGCGCCAGCAGCCAAATACAGGGTCCTGGAAACACCATATATTTT.

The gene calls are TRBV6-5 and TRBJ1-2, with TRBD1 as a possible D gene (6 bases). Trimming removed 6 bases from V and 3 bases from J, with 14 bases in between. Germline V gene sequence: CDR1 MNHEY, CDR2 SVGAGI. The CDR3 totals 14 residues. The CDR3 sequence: CASRVRSGDYGYTF. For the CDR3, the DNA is TGTGCCAGCAGGGTGAGGTCAGGGGACTATGGCTACACCTTC.